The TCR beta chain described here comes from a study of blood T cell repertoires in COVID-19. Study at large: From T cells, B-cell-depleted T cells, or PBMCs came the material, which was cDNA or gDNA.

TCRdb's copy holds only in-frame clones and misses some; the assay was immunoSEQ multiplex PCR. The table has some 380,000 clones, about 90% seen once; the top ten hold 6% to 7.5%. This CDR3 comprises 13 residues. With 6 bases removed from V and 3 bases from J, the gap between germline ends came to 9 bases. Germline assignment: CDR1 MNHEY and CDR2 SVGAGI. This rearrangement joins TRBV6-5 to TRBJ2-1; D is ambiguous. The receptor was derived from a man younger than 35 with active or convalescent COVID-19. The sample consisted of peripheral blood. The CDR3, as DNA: TGTGCCAGCAGCCAACCGGTCTACAATGAGCAGTTCTTC. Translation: CASSQPVYNEQFF.